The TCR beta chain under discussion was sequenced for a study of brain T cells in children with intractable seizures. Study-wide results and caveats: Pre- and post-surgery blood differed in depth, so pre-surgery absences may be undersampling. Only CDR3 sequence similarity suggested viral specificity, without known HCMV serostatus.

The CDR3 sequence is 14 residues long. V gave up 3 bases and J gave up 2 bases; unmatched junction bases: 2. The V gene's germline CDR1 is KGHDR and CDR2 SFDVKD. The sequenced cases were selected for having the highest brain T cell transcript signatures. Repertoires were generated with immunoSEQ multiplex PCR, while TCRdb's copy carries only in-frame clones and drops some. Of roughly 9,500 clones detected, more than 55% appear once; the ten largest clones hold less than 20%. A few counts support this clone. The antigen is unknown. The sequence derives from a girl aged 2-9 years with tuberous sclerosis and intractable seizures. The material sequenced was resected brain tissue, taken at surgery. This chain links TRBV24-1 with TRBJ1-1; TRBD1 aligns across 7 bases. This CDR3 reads CATSDTGANTEAFF. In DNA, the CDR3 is TGTGCCACCAGTGATACAGGGGCCAACACTGAAGCTTTCTTT.